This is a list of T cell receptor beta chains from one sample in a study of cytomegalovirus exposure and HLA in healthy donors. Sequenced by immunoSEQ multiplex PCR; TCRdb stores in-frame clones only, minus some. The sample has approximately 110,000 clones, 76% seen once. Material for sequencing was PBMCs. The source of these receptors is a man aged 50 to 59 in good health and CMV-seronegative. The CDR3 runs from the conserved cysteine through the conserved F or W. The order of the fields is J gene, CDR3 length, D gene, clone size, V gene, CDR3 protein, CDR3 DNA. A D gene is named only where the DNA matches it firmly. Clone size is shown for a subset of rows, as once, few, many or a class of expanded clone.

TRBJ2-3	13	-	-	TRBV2	CASSVGGRDTQYF	TGTGCCAGCAGTGTAGGTGGGCGTGATACGCAGTATTTT
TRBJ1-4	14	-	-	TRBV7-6	CASSLGVEREKLFF	TGTGCCAGCAGCTTAGGGGTCGAGCGAGAAAAACTGTTTTTT
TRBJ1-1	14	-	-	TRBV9	CASSVGVGSTEAFF	TGTGCCAGCAGCGTGGGCGTGGGTAGCACTGAAGCTTTCTTT
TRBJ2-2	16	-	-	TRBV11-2	CASSHRSVLNTGELFF	TGTGCCAGCAGCCATCGGAGCGTACTTAACACCGGGGAGCTGTTTTTT
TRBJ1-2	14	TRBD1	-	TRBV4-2	CASSRDRANYGYTF	TGTGCCAGCAGCCGGGACAGAGCTAACTATGGCTACACCTTC
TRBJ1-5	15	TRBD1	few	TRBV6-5	CASSPFRQGGQPQHF	TGTGCCAGCAGTCCCTTTCGACAGGGTGGTCAGCCCCAGCATTTT
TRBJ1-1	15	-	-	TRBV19	CASSIEGGRAAEAFF	TGTGCCAGTAGTATAGAGGGGGGACGGGCGGCTGAAGCTTTCTTT
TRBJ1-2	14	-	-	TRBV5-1	CASSAGTRANVNTF	TGCGCCAGCAGCGCAGGGACACGGGCAAATGTTAACACCTTC
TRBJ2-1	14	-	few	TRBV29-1	CSVEGGQFYNEQFF	TGCAGCGTTGAGGGGGGACAGTTCTACAATGAGCAGTTCTTC
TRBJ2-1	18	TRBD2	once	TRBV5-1	CASSLAGTSGGGGYEQFF	TGCGCCAGCAGCTTGGCCGGGACTAGCGGGGGCGGGGGGTATGAGCAGTTCTTC
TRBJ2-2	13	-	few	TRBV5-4	CASSPVNAGELFF	TGTGCCAGCAGCCCGGTAAACGCCGGGGAGCTGTTTTTT
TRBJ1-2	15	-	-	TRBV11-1	CASSLAPGQSYGYTF	TGTGCCAGCAGCTTAGCCCCCGGACAGAGCTATGGCTACACCTTC
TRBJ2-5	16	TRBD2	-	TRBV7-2	CASSLKGLAGQETQYF	TGTGCCAGCAGCCTCAAGGGACTAGCGGGGCAAGAGACCCAGTACTTC
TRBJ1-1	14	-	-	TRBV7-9	CASSRTEEDTEAFF	TGTGCCAGCAGCCGGACGGAGGAGGACACTGAAGCTTTCTTT
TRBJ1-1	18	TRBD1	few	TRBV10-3	CAISEPYDRANPNTEAFF	TGTGCCATCAGTGAGCCCTATGACAGGGCGAACCCGAACACTGAAGCTTTCTTT
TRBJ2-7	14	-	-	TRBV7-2	CASSLVQVSYEQYF	TGTGCCAGCAGCTTAGTACAGGTCTCCTACGAGCAGTACTTC
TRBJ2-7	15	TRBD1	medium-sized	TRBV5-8	CASSSGTGGSYEQYF	TGTGCCAGCAGCTCCGGGACAGGGGGCTCCTACGAGCAGTACTTC
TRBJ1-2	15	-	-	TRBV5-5	CASSLGSGLNYGYTF	TGTGCCAGCAGCTTGGGAAGTGGGCTAAACTATGGCTACACCTTC
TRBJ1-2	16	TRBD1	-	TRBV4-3	CASSQGRDSWIEGYTF	TGCGCCAGCAGCCAAGGGAGGGACAGTTGGATTGAAGGCTACACCTTC
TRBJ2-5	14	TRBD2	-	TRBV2	CASKWRGGEETQYF	TGTGCCAGCAAATGGCGGGGGGGGGAAGAGACCCAGTACTTC
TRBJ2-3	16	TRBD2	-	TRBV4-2	CASSPQGAGGPDTQYF	TGTGCCAGCAGCCCCCAAGGAGCGGGGGGGCCGGATACGCAGTATTTT
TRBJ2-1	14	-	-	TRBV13	CASSPTRTGRGQIF	TGTGCCAGCAGCCCGACTAGGACGGGGCGGGGGCAAATCTTC
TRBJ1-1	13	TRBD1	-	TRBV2	CASRGTVNTEAFF	TGTGCCAGCAGGGGGACAGTCAACACTGAAGCTTTCTTT
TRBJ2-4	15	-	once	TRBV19	CASSIGGRVRDIQYF	TGTGCCAGTAGTATAGGAGGCAGGGTCCGGGACATTCAGTACTTC
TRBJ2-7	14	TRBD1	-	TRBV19	CASSYRTGPYEQYF	TGTGCCAGTAGTTACAGGACAGGGCCCTACGAGCAGTACTTC
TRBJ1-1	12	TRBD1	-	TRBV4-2	CASSQTGGEAFF	TGTGCCAGCAGCCAAACAGGGGGCGAGGCTTTCTTT
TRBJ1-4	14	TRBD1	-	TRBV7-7	CASSSGTGSEKLFF	TGTGCCAGCAGCTCCGGGACAGGGAGTGAAAAACTGTTTTTT